These T cell receptor beta chains were read from a single sample in a study of cytomegalovirus exposure and HLA in healthy donors. TCRdb keeps only in-frame clones here, not all; method: immunoSEQ multiplex PCR. The data contain more than 85,000 clones, around 74% of them singletons. Sequenced material: PBMCs. The receptors here all came from a man aged 40-50 years in good health and CMV-seronegative. CDR3s include the opening cysteine and the closing phenylalanine or tryptophan.

V,CDR3
TRBV5-1,CASSPDSSYEQYF
TRBV14,CASSSWMAGDNYGYTF
TRBV28,CASSLGAPYEQYF
TRBV4-3,CASSRSSGGFGGNTIYF
TRBV7-2,CASSLVQDRGSYNEQFF
TRBV7-9,CASSTRDTKDEQYF
TRBV28,CASSSSWTGGKETQYF
TRBV11-2,CASSLDSSIGRAFF
TRBV7-9,CASSPGTGGHNEQFF
TRBV27,CASSDARGRETQYF
TRBV7-2,CASSLSPVNTGELFF
TRBV25-1,CASSLTGGTEAFF
TRBV7-2,CASSLAGGGGETQYF
TRBV7-9,CASSPGQGVSPLHF
TRBV2,CASSFGKINYEQYF
TRBV7-8,CASSLDTNYGYTF
TRBV2,CASSDGGPEQYF
TRBV10-1,CASSPTGSGSDTQYF
TRBV12-5,CASSVIGGGDYNEQFF
TRBV6-5,CASRLTPFREQYF
TRBV28,CASSLVETGRSEAFF
TRBV10-3,CAISGTTGASTGELFF
TRBV5-1,CASSWTGDKNIQYF
TRBV11-3,CASSSDRDSPYEQYF
TRBV5-1,CASSRTGGAGNTIYF
TRBV7-2,CASSSDRLQFF
TRBV6-5,CASSYLAGLQEQYF
TRBV7-9,CASSRRTGTGETYEQYF
TRBV2,CASSDWLAGPSSYEQYF
TRBV7-3,CASSLGLNTGELFF